This T cell receptor (beta chain) emerged from a study of a mutant IDH1 vaccine in newly diagnosed glioma. Study as a whole: Patients in the study were vaccinated eight times, receiving shots in weeks 1, 3, 5, 7, 11, 15, 19 and 23. Initiation of the vaccine course occurred 4-6 weeks after radiotherapy alone, or alongside temozolomide cycles. Treated patients were roughly 60% male, around 40% female, mean age approximately 40 years. Patients were pretreated with radiotherapy, temozolomide, or both, mostly both.

Trimming pared 2 bases from V and 9 bases from J, leaving 8 bases between. In germline, CDR1 is SGHTA, CDR2 FQGNSA. This CDR3 spans 12 amino acids. Described time point: week 5, during vaccination. Doses consisted of 300 ug of mutant IDH1 20-mer peptide each, paired with topical imiquimod. The method was immunoSEQ multiplex PCR; TCRdb's version includes in-frame clones alone and lacks a portion of them. This sample has about 25,000 clones, with approximately 80% found just once. On this clone: What it binds is not known.

The V and J genes are TRBV7-2 and TRBJ1-3; D gene uncertain. This material consisted of PBMCs, taken from a glioma patient whose treatment included an IDH1 peptide vaccine. This TCR was recovered from a man in his forties or fifties with glioma. In nucleotides, the CDR3 is TGTGCCAGCAGCTTAAACGGAGGCACCATATATTTT. It codes for CASSLNGGTIYF.